The next 30 T cell receptor beta chains were all read from a single sample in a study of shared clonotypes between healthy human individuals. Assay used: immunoSEQ multiplex PCR; TCRdb lists only in-frame clones, some missing. The repertoire includes approximately 1,500,000 clones, 95% to 99% of them detected once, and approximately 0.45% sits in the top ten. Source material: naive CD4+ T cells sorted from blood. Indicated subset: CD45RA+ positively selected. The source is a man aged 30 to 45 in good health.

The V gene is TRBV6-5, the J gene TRBJ1-1, with no clear D. Per the germline V gene, CDR1 is MNHEY and CDR2 is SVGAGI. CDR3 size: 14 residues. V lost 5 bases, J lost 1 base, and 11 bases lay in between. The CDR3 protein is CASSRRAKNTEAFF. CDR3 sequence (DNA): TGTGCCAGCAGTAGAAGGGCGAAGAACACTGAAGCTTTCTTT.

This chain joins TRBV7-2 and TRBJ2-7; 8 nucleotides agree with TRBD1. The ends lost 5 bases at V and 1 base at J; junction bases unmatched: 10. The CDR3 extends over 16 amino acids. Germline V gene lookup returns CDR1 SGHTA and CDR2 FQGNSA. Here the CDR3 reads CASSLLTGATSYEQYF. DNA for the CDR3: TGTGCCAGCAGCCTATTGACAGGGGCAACTTCCTACGAGCAGTACTTC.

Written as DNA, the CDR3 is TGTGCCAGCCGGGGCGGGAGGTCGTACAATGAGCAGTTCTTC. It encodes CASRGGRSYNEQFF. The chain has TRBV6-5 and TRBJ2-1; TRBD2 agrees at 8 bases. Unmatched junction bases numbered 7, after V lost 8 bases and J lost 4 bases. CDR1 is MNHEY and CDR2 is SVGAGI in the germline V gene. This CDR3 has 14 residues.

The chain combines TRBV7-6 with TRBJ1-2; D ambiguous. V gave up 1 base and J gave up 8 bases, with 14 bases separating them. CDR1 and CDR2 from the germline V gene are SGHVS and FNYEAQ. This CDR3 region has 14 residues. The CDR3 is CASSLGGTSAGYTF. The CDR3 DNA reads TGTGCCAGCAGCTTAGGAGGCACCTCGGCCGGCTACACCTTC.

The V and J genes are TRBV6-4 and TRBJ1-1; D possibly corresponds to TRBD1 (5 bases). Germline CDR1 reads MRHNA; CDR2 reads SNTAGT. The V gene lost 3 bases and the J gene lost 7 bases, with 12 bases spanning the gap. The CDR3 loop spans 13 amino acids. In DNA, the CDR3 is TGTGCCAGCAGTGATGGGGCGCGGGGTGAAGCTTTCTTT. It translates to CASSDGARGEAFF.

J is TRBJ2-3 and V is TRBV18, with D perhaps matching TRBD2 (5 bases). The CDR3 length is 15 residues. CDR1 and CDR2 (germline): KGHSH, LQKENI. Trimming took 0 bases from V and 2 from J, leaving 9 bases between them. The CDR3 DNA sequence: TGTGCCAGCTCACCACCTAGCGACCTCACAGATACGCAGTATTTT. It encodes CASSPPSDLTDTQYF.

This clone was observed a handful of times. The J gene is TRBJ2-1, the V gene TRBV11-2; D assignment may be TRBD1 or TRBD2 (5 bases each). In germline, CDR1 is SGHAT, CDR2 FQNNGV. The CDR3 extends over 13 amino acids. Trimming left V 3 bases short and J 13 bases short, with 16 bases between. The CDR3 region has the DNA TGTGCCAGCAGCTTGGAGGTCACTAGGGGACAGTTCTTC. It translates to CASSLEVTRGQFF.

The chain links TRBV11-2 to TRBJ2-7; 9 bases align to TRBD2. Germline CDR1 is SGHAT and CDR2 is FQNNGV. V trimming: 7 bases; J trimming: 4 bases; junction bases outside the gene matches: 5. The CDR3 covers 13 residues. CDR3 nucleotides: TGTGCCAGCACCTTTAGCGGGAGATACGAGCAGTACTTC. Translation gives CASTFSGRYEQYF.

This clone appeared a single time. This sequence joins TRBV10-3 and TRBJ2-5; 7 positions match TRBD1. The CDR3 covers 14 residues. J lost 4 bases, V lost 2 bases, and 4 bases had no gene match. The germline CDR1 and CDR2 sequences are ENHRY and SYGVKD. The CDR3: CAISETGVGETQYF. DNA of the CDR3: TGTGCCATCAGTGAGACAGGGGTTGGAGAGACCCAGTACTTC.

The chain recombines TRBV6-4 with TRBJ2-3; TRBD1 is a possible D gene (5 bases). In germline, CDR1 is MRHNA, CDR2 SNTAGT. The CDR3 length is 14 residues. With 6 bases removed from V and 5 bases from J, the gap between germline ends came to 15 bases. The CDR3 sequence: CASSSMPRGDTQYF. CDR3 sequence (DNA): TGTGCCAGCAGCAGTATGCCTAGGGGAGATACGCAGTATTTT.

The chain links TRBV4-3 to TRBJ2-3; perhaps TRBD2 as D (5 bases). Germline-derived CDR1 and CDR2 are LGHNA and YSLEER. This CDR3 contains 16 residues. Trimming cost V 3 bases and J 2 bases, with 15 bases left between them. CDR3 in DNA: TGCGCCAGCAGCCATTTGCCCGGGGTACTCACAGATACGCAGTATTTT. The encoded protein is CASSHLPGVLTDTQYF.

This rearrangement joins TRBV19 to TRBJ2-3; 10 bases are shared with TRBD2. CDR1 is LNHDA, CDR2 SQIVND, per germline (reference sequence). CDR3 length equals 14 residues. J gave up 2 bases and V 9 bases, and 5 bases lay outside the gene matches. CDR3 DNA: TGTGCCAGCTCGGGACTAGCGAACACAGATACGCAGTATTTT. Its protein is CASSGLANTDTQYF.

V usage is TRBV7-2 and J usage is TRBJ2-2, with unresolved D. The germline V gene has CDR1 SGHTA and CDR2 FQGNSA. The CDR3 covers 14 residues. The V gene lost 7 bases and the J gene lost 0 bases, with 9 bases spanning the gap. The CDR3 protein is CASTNDPNTGELFF. CDR3 bases: TGTGCCAGCACCAACGACCCGAACACCGGGGAGCTGTTTTTT.

The chain links TRBV6-6 to TRBJ1-3; D uncertain. V lost 6 bases and J 4 bases, leaving 13 bases between the germline ends. This CDR3 contains 14 residues. Germline CDR1 is MNHNY and CDR2 is SVGAGI (reference sequence). Here the CDR3 DNA reads TGTGCCAGCAGCCCCTTAGGGCGGGGAAACACCATATATTTT. Residues: CASSPLGRGNTIYF.

V is TRBV7-6 and J is TRBJ2-7; D tentatively fits TRBD1 or TRBD2 (5 bases each). Trimming cost V 1 base and J 5 bases, with 12 bases left between them. The germline V gene has CDR1 SGHVS and CDR2 FNYEAQ. This CDR3 region has 14 residues. The CDR3: CASSLGAGTHEQYF. The CDR3, as DNA: TGTGCCAGCAGCTTAGGAGCAGGGACCCACGAGCAGTACTTC. Variable domain in full (rest from reference TRBV7-6 and TRBJ2-7): GAGVSQSPRYKVTKRGQDVALRCDPISGHVSLYWYRQALGQGPEFLTYFNYEAQQDKSGLPNDRFSAERPEGSISTLTIQRTEQRDSAMYRCASSLGAGTHEQYFGPGTRLTVT.

This clone is a singleton in its sample. The chain employs TRBV6-1 and TRBJ2-1; 9 nucleotides align to TRBD2. There are 17 residues in the CDR3. Per the germline V gene, CDR1 is MNHNS and CDR2 is SASEGT. After removal of 2 bases from V and 8 bases from J, the junction contained 13 bases not matched to a gene. In DNA, the CDR3 is TGTGCCAGCAGTGAACCGGGTGGTAGCGGGAGAACCGATGAGCAGTTCTTC. It encodes CASSEPGGSGRTDEQFF.

The V and J genes are TRBV28 and TRBJ1-5; tentative D call: TRBD1 (5 bases). The CDR3 consists of 12 residues. The V end was cut by 8 bases, the J end by 6 bases, with 11 bases between. CDR1 is MDHEN and CDR2 is SYDVKM in the germline V gene. The CDR3 here is CASAEGLQPQHF. CDR3 nucleotides: TGTGCCAGCGCGGAGGGGCTTCAGCCCCAGCATTTT.

The rearrangement uses TRBV11-2 and TRBJ2-6; the D is unclear. Germline V gene data show CDR1 as SGHAT and CDR2 as FQNNGV. The CDR3 length is 16 residues. The ends were cut back, 4 bases at V and 0 bases at J, with 10 bases in the middle. CDR3 bases: TGTGCCAGCAGCTCGGAACCGTACTCTGGGGCCAACGTCCTGACTTTC. Amino acids: CASSSEPYSGANVLTF. Drawing the rest from reference TRBV11-2 and TRBJ2-6, the complete variable domain is EAGVAQSPRYKIIEKRQSVAFWCNPISGHATLYWYQQILGQGPKLLIQFQNNGVVDDSQLPKDRFSAERLKGVDSTLKIQPAKLEDSAVYLCASSSEPYSGANVLTFGAGSRLTVL.

The gene calls are TRBV11-2 and TRBJ2-7, with TRBD2 matching 7 bases. Germline V gene lookup returns CDR1 SGHAT and CDR2 FQNNGV. This CDR3 is built from 16 residues. The V and J ends lost 5 bases and 0 bases, in that order; junction bases with no gene match: 10. The CDR3 sequence is CASSPDWASGSYEQYF. The CDR3 nucleotides are TGTGCCAGCAGCCCTGACTGGGCTAGCGGCTCCTACGAGCAGTACTTC.

This chain links TRBV2 with TRBJ1-5; D call uncertain. Trimming left V 11 bases short and J 5 bases short, with 16 bases between. The CDR3 contains 13 residues. Germline CDR1 reads SNHLY; CDR2 reads FYNNEI. The CDR3 reads CAGAYGKHQPQHF. CDR3 coding DNA: TGTGCCGGAGCCTATGGGAAACATCAGCCCCAGCATTTT.

The V call is TRBV28, the J call TRBJ1-1; the D is unclear. CDR3 length: 12 amino acids. Germline V gives CDR1 MDHEN, CDR2 SYDVKM. Between the trimmed V and J ends, which lost 8 bases and 4 bases, there was a span of 11 bases. CDR3 region: CASRMEITEAFF. The CDR3 DNA reads TGTGCCAGCCGGATGGAGATCACTGAAGCTTTCTTT.

The genes are TRBV28 and TRBJ2-6, with D perhaps assigned TRBD1 or TRBD2 (6 bases each). Germline V gene lookup returns CDR1 MDHEN and CDR2 SYDVKM. V shed 10 bases and J shed 1 base, with 11 bases lying between them. The CDR3 spans 14 residues. The CDR3 loop reads CATGGGSGANVLTF. CDR3 in DNA: TGTGCCACCGGAGGGGGATCTGGGGCCAACGTCCTGACTTTC.

V gene TRBV28 combines with J gene TRBJ1-4, with 8 bases lining up with TRBD1. V was pared by 5 bases and J by 5 bases, with 22 bases of the junction left unmatched. Germline CDR1 reads MDHEN; CDR2 reads SYDVKM. The CDR3 length is 20 residues. The CDR3 nucleotides read TGTGCCAGCAGTCCATCCCGGACAGGGCCTACTACACAGAAAAATGAAAAACTGTTTTTT. Protein: CASSPSRTGPTTQKNEKLFF.

The J gene is TRBJ1-2, the V gene TRBV2; D not resolved. V was clipped by 8 bases and J by 5 bases, with 15 bases between them. The CDR3 covers 13 residues. From germline, CDR1 is SNHLY and CDR2 FYNNEI. The CDR3 DNA reads TGTGCCAGCCCCGATGGCGGCGGATATGGCTACACCTTC. This gives the protein CASPDGGGYGYTF.

The chain has TRBV30 and TRBJ2-5, with D possibly being TRBD1 or TRBD2 (7 bases each). Germline CDR1 reads GTSNPN; CDR2 reads SVGIG (reference sequence). The CDR3 has 15 residues. Trimming stripped 0 bases from V and 4 bases from J, with 15 bases between. The CDR3 DNA reads TGTGCCTGGAGTGTTATGGGAGGGGGCGCAGAGACCCAGTACTTC. This codes for CAWSVMGGGAETQYF.

The rearrangement joins TRBV7-3 to TRBJ2-7; 8 nucleotides line up with TRBD1. The CDR3 extends over 17 amino acids. Germline CDR1 is SGHTA and CDR2 is FQGTGA. The junction had 11 bases not matched to a gene; V was cut back by 1 base and J by 3 bases. The CDR3 coding sequence is TGTGCCAGCAGCTTAAGGCGCCAGGGGGACAGGCACTACGAGCAGTACTTC. Its protein product is CASSLRRQGDRHYEQYF. The entire variable domain, with the rest obtained from reference TRBV7-3 and TRBJ2-7, is as follows: GAGVSQTPSNKVTEKGKYVELRCDPISGHTALYWYRQSLGQGPEFLIYFQGTGAADDSGLPNDRFFAVRPEGSVSTLKIQRTERGDSAVYLCASSLRRQGDRHYEQYFGPGTRLTVT.

The rearrangement uses TRBV5-4 and TRBJ2-3; tentative D call: TRBD2 (6 bases). Germline CDR1 and CDR2: SGHNT and YYREEE (reference sequence). Trimming left V 2 bases short and J 5 bases short, with 12 bases between. The CDR3 length is 14 residues. The DNA for the CDR3 is TGTGCCAGCAGCTTCGGCGGGGCGGTAGATACGCAGTATTTT. Residues: CASSFGGAVDTQYF.

This sequence joins TRBV5-6 and TRBJ2-5; D unresolved. Germline lookup yields CDR1 SGHDT and CDR2 YYEEEE. The CDR3 spans 14 residues. The V and J ends lost 0 bases and 2 bases respectively, with 8 bases between them. The CDR3 region has the DNA TGTGCCAGCAGCTTGGAGCCAGCTCAAGAGACCCAGTACTTC. Amino acid sequence: CASSLEPAQETQYF.

The J gene is TRBJ2-3, the V gene TRBV11-3; possibly TRBD1 or TRBD2 for D (5 bases each). In germline, CDR1 is SGHNT, CDR2 YENEEA. The CDR3 length is 16 residues. V lost 5 bases to trimming and J lost 0 bases, with 15 bases between them. The CDR3 sequence: CASSPGTQASTDTQYF. The CDR3 DNA reads TGTGCCAGCAGCCCCGGGACGCAGGCTAGCACAGATACGCAGTATTTT. The full variable domain, with the rest looked up from reference TRBV11-3 and TRBJ2-3, is EAGVVQSPRYKIIEKKQPVAFWCNPISGHNTLYWYLQNLGQGPELLIRYENEEAVDDSQLPKDRFSAERLKGVDSTLKIQPAELGDSAVYLCASSPGTQASTDTQYFGPGTRLTVL.

The V gene is TRBV2, the J gene TRBJ2-3; 9 bases align to TRBD1. The junction had 10 bases not matched to a gene; V was cut back by 6 bases and J by 3 bases. There are 16 residues in the CDR3. CDR1 and CDR2 from the germline V gene are SNHLY and FYNNEI. CDR3 residues: CASRGGQGIRTDTQYF. CDR3 in DNA: TGTGCCAGCAGAGGGGGACAGGGCATCCGGACAGATACGCAGTATTTT.